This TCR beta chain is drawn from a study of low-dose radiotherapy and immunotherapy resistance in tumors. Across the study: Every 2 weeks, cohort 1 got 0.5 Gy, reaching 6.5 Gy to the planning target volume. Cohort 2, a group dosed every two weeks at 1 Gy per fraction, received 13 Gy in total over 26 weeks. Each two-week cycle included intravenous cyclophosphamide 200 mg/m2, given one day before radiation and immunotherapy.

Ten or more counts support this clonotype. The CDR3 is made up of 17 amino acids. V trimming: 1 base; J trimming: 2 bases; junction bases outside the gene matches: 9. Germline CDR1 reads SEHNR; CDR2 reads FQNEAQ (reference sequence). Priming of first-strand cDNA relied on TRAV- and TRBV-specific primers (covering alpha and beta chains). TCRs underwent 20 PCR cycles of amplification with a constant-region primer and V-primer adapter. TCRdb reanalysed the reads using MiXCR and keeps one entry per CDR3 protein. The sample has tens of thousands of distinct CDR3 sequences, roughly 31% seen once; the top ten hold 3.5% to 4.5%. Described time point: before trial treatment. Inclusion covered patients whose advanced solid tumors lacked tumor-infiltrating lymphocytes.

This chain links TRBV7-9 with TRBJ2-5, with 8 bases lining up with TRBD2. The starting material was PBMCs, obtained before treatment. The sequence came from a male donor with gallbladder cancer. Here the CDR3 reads CASSLGGSGGRQETQYF. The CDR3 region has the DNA TGTGCCAGCAGCTTAGGGGGCAGCGGGGGACGTCAAGAGACCCAGTACTTC.